This T cell receptor (beta chain) was found in a study of cytomegalovirus exposure and HLA in healthy donors. Study in general: The early release's HLA-typed donors yielded approximately 85 million unique TCRs.

Study conclusions and caveats: According to the study, 180 or so TCR beta chains were cytomegalovirus-associated.

With regard to this clone: The target antigen is unknown.

Vbeta (60) and Jbeta (13) primers were used in the PCR. Profiling relied on immunoSEQ multiplex PCR, and the TCRdb table lists in-frame clones only, not all of them. This sample has about 140,000 clones, with approximately 88% found just once. The receptor comes from a woman between 40 and 55 years old in good health and CMV-seronegative. Sequencing input: PBMCs.

The CDR3 DNA follows: TGCGCCAGCAGACAGGGGGCCGGTCGGGAGACCCAGTACTTC. Amino acid sequence: CASRQGAGRETQYF. V is TRBV5-1 and J is TRBJ2-5; TRBD1 agrees at 9 bases. Germline V gives CDR1 SGHRS, CDR2 YFSETQ. The CDR3 contains 14 residues. Losses at the gene ends were 5 bases for V and 5 bases for J; bases not matched to a gene: 7.